The 10 T cell receptor beta chains listed next were all sequenced from one sample in a study of shared clonotypes between healthy human individuals. The assay was immunoSEQ multiplex PCR, and TCRdb's table has in-frame clones only and misses some. In the table there are about 2.4 million clones, around nine tenths of which are singletons. The sample taken for sequencing was naive CD4+ T cells sorted from blood. This sample's subset: CD45RA+ positively selected. The receptor source for this set is a man younger than 35 in good health.

The chain carries TRBV30 and TRBJ2-7; 7 nucleotides match TRBD2. Germline lookup yields CDR1 GTSNPN and CDR2 SVGIG (reference sequence). Losses at the gene ends were 4 bases for V and 5 bases for J; bases not matched to a gene: 17. The CDR3 loop spans 16 amino acids. CDR3 region: CAWIDWRETVGDEQYF. The CDR3 region has the DNA TGTGCCTGGATCGACTGGCGGGAGACGGTGGGTGACGAGCAGTACTTC.

The chain joins TRBV6-5 to TRBJ2-3; TRBD1 agrees at 9 bases. This CDR3 is built from 15 residues. Per the germline V gene, CDR1 is MNHEY and CDR2 is SVGAGI. The ends lost 6 bases at V and 2 bases at J; junction bases unmatched: 6. The CDR3 is CASRPGQGNTDTQYF. In DNA, the CDR3 is TGTGCCAGCAGGCCGGGACAGGGCAACACAGATACGCAGTATTTT.

Comment on this clone: Other DNA sequences from this sample encode an identical CDR3 as well. The CDR3 loop is CASSPDRAYEQYF. In nucleotides, the CDR3 is TGTGCCAGCTCACCGGACAGGGCTTACGAGCAGTACTTC. The V and J genes are TRBV18 and TRBJ2-7; 8 nucleotides align to TRBD1. The CDR3 contains 13 residues. V trimming: 3 bases; J trimming: 4 bases; junction bases outside the gene matches: 2. The germline CDR1 and CDR2 sequences are KGHSH and LQKENI.

The V call is TRBV7-2, the J call TRBJ2-3; TRBD2 agrees at 8 bases. J lost 6 bases, V lost 5 bases, and 10 bases had no gene match. CDR1 and CDR2 from the germline V gene are SGHTA and FQGNSA. The CDR3 length is 15 residues. The CDR3 coding sequence is TGTGCCAGCAGCCCCGGGGAGCGGGAGTGGGATACGCAGTATTTT. It is translated as CASSPGEREWDTQYF.

This chain joins TRBV2 and TRBJ1-6; D may be TRBD1 (6 bases). Looked up from germline, CDR1 is SNHLY and CDR2 is FYNNEI. The CDR3 consists of 17 residues. Trimming cost V 4 bases and J 6 bases, with 19 bases left between them. CDR3 amino acids: CASSATLLTGSNSPLHF. Written as DNA, the CDR3 is TGTGCCAGCAGTGCGACTCTTCTCACAGGGAGTAATTCACCCCTCCACTTT.

The chain uses TRBV10-3 and TRBJ2-7, with 9 bases that match TRBD1. CDR1 and CDR2 (germline): ENHRY, SYGVKD. J gave up 5 bases and V 6 bases, and 8 bases lay outside the gene matches. The CDR3 extends over 14 amino acids. Here the CDR3 reads CAIRSPGQGNEQYF. The CDR3 coding sequence is TGTGCCATCAGATCTCCGGGACAGGGAAACGAGCAGTACTTC.

About this clone: The same CDR3 is also encoded by other DNA sequences in this sample. This chain links TRBV4-1 with TRBJ1-5; 10 bases agree with TRBD1. This CDR3 has 14 residues. V lost 1 base to trimming and J lost 6 bases; unmatched junction nucleotides: 0. From germline, CDR1 is MGHRA and CDR2 YSYEKL. The CDR3 spells CASSQGTGGQPQHF. In DNA, the CDR3 is TGCGCCAGCAGCCAAGGGACAGGGGGTCAGCCCCAGCATTTT.

The chain employs TRBV29-1 and TRBJ1-1; 9 bases line up with TRBD1. The trim removed 0 bases at V and 5 bases at J, leaving 7 bases unmatched. CDR3 size: 15 residues. CDR1 SQVTM and CDR2 ANQGSEA come from the germline V gene. CDR3 loop: CSVEDRGQGRTEAFF. The CDR3 nucleotides are TGCAGCGTTGAAGATAGGGGACAGGGAAGAACTGAAGCTTTCTTT.

This chain uses TRBV5-5 with TRBJ1-2; D gene ambiguous. Trimming removed 3 bases from V and 4 bases from J, with 13 bases in between. The CDR3 spans 14 residues. Germline V gene sequence: CDR1 SGHKS, CDR2 YYEKEE (reference sequence). As DNA, the CDR3 is TGTGCCAGCAGCTCTTTCGCAGGCCCCTATGGCTACACCTTC. This gives the protein CASSSFAGPYGYTF.

The chain links TRBV12-5 to TRBJ1-1; D might be TRBD1 (6 bases). There are 15 residues in the CDR3. V was clipped by 1 base and J by 0 bases, with 9 bases between them. Germline V gene sequence: CDR1 LGHNT, CDR2 FRNRAP. DNA of the CDR3: TGTGCTAGTGGTTTGGATCAGGGGATGAACACTGAAGCTTTCTTT. Protein sequence: CASGLDQGMNTEAFF.